This T cell receptor beta chain is from a study of identifying expanded T cells in peripheral blood. Study-wide results and limits: Differentially abundant clones: 0.95 to 1.5 between replicates, roughly 16 at 2 to 3 weeks, 19 to 20 at four. Across healthy donors, higher total template counts meant significantly greater roughly two-week count variance.

Clones were read by immunoSEQ multiplex PCR, and TCRdb kept only the in-frame ones, dropping some. The sample comprises 55,000 to 75,000 clones, roughly 86% of which are singletons, and 4.7% rests with the top ten. No infections or other immune events were documented during collection. In germline, CDR1 is SGDLS, CDR2 YYNGEE. The CDR3 contains 16 residues. J lost 8 bases, V lost 4 bases, and 13 bases had no gene match. A note on this clone: Its antigen is not known.

Sequencing was done on a sample of blood. This chain links TRBV9 with TRBJ2-1; 9 bases agree with TRBD2. The receptor was derived from a person aged 18-70 years in good health. CDR3 protein: CASSSEGRGGLDEQFF. CDR3 DNA: TGTGCCAGCAGCTCAGAGGGGCGGGGGGGCCTCGATGAGCAGTTCTTC.